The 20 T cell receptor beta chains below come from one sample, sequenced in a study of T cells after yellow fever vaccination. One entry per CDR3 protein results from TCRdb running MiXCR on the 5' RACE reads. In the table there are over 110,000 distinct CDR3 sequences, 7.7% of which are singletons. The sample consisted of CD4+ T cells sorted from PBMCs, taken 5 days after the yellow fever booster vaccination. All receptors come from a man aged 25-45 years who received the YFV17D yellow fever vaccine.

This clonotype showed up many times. CDR3 bases: TGTGCCAGTAGTATAGAAGGGCGGTCGAACACCGGGGAGCTGTTTTTT. This codes for CASSIEGRSNTGELFF. The V gene is TRBV19, the J gene TRBJ2-2; D ambiguous. V lost 0 bases, J lost 0 bases, and 8 bases lay in between. CDR1 LNHDA and CDR2 SQIVND come from the germline V gene (reference sequence). The CDR3 contains 16 residues.

CDR3 residues: CASSSVRGRARDTQYF. The CDR3 region has the DNA TGTGCCAGCAGTTCAGTCCGCGGGAGGGCCAGGGATACGCAGTATTTT. This sequence joins TRBV27 and TRBJ2-3; 9 nucleotides align to TRBD2. The CDR3 loop spans 16 amino acids. The germline V gene has CDR1 MNHEY and CDR2 SMNVEV (reference sequence). With 4 bases clipped from V and 6 bases from J, the junction kept 11 bases outside the gene matches.

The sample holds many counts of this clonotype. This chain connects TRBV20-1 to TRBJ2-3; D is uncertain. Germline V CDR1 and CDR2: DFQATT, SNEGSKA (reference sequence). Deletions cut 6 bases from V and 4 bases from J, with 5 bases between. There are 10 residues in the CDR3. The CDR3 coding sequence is TGCAGTGCCTCGCCAGATACGCAGTATTTT. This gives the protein CSASPDTQYF.

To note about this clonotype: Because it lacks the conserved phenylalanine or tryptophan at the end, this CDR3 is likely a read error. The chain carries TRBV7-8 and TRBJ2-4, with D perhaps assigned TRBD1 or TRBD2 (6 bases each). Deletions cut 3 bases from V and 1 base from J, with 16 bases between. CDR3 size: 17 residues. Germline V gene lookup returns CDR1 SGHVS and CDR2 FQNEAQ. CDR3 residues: CASSLAGAGFAKNIQYY. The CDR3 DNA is TGTGCCAGCAGCTTGGCAGGGGCGGGATTCGCCAAAAACATTCAGTACTAC.

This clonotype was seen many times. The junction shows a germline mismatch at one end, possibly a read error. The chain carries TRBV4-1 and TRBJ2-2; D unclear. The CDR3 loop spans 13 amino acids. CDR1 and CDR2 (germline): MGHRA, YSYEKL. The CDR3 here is CASSLVNPGELFF. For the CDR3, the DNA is TGCGCCAGCAGCCTTGTGAACCCCGGGGAGCTGTTTTTT.

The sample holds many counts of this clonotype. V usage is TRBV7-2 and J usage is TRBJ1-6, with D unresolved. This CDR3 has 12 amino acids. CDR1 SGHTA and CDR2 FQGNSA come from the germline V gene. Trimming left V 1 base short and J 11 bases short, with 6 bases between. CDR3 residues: CASSLVGAPLHF. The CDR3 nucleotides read TGTGCCAGCAGCTTAGTCGGGGCACCCCTCCACTTT.

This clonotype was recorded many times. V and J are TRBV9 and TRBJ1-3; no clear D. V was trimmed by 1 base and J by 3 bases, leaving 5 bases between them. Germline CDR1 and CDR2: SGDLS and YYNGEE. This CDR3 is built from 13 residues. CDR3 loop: CASSVTVGNTIYF. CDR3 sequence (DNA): TGTGCCAGCAGCGTAACGGTTGGAAACACCATATATTTT.

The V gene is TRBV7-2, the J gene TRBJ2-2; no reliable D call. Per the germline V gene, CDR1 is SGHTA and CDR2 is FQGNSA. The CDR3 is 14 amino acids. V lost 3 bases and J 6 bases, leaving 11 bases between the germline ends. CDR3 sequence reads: CASSFGVSPGELFF. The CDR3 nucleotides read TGTGCCAGCAGCTTTGGAGTGAGCCCCGGGGAGCTGTTTTTT.

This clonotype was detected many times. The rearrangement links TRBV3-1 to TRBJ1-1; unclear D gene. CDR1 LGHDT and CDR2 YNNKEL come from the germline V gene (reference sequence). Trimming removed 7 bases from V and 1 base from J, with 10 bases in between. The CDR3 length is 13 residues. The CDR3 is CASTLRGNTEAFF. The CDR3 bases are TGTGCCAGCACCCTACGGGGGAACACTGAAGCTTTCTTT.

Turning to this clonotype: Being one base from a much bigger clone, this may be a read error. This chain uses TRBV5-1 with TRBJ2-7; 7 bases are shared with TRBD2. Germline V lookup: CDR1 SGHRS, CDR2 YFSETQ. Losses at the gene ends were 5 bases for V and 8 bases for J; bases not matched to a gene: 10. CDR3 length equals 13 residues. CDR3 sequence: CASRREVQKQQYF. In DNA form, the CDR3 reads TGCGCCAGCAGACGGGAGGTCCAAAAGCAGCAGTACTTC.

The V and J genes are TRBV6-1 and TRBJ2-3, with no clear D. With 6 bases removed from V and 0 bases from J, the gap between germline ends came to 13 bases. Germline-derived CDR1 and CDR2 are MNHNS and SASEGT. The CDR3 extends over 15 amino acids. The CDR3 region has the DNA TGTGCCAGCAGCTCTGTGAGCACTAGCACAGATACGCAGTATTTT. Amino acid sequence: CASSSVSTSTDTQYF.

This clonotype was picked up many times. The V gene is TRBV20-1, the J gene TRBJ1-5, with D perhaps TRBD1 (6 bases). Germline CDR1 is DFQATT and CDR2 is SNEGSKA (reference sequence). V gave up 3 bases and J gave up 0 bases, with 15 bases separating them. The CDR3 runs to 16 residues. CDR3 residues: CSASRQDRYSNQPQHF. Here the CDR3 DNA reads TGCAGTGCTAGCCGACAAGACAGGTATAGCAATCAGCCCCAGCATTTT.

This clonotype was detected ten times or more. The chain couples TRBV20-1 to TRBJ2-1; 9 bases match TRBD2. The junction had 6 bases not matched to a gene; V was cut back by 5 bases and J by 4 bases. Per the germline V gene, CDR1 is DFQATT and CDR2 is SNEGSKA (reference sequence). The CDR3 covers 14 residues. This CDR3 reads CSALSGSWYNEQFF. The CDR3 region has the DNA TGCAGTGCTCTTAGCGGGAGTTGGTACAATGAGCAGTTCTTC.

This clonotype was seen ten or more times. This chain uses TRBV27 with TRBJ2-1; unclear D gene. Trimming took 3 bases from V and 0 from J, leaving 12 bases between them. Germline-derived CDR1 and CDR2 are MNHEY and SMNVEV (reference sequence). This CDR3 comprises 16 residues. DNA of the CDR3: TGTGCCAGCAGTTTGTGGATGCGGTCCTCCTACAATGAGCAGTTCTTC. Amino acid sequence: CASSLWMRSSYNEQFF.

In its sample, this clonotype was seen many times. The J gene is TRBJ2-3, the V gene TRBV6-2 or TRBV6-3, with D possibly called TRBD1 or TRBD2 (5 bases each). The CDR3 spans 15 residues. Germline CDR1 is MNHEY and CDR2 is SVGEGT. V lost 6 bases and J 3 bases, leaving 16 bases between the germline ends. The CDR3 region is CASSDEGFSTDTQYF. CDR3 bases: TGTGCCAGCAGCGACGAGGGGTTTTCGACAGATACGCAGTATTTT.

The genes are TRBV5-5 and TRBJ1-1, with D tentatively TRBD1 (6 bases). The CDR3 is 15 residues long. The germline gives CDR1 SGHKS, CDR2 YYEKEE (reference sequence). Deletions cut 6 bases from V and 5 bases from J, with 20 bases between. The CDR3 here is CASTHRGGAGTEAFF. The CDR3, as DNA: TGTGCCAGCACACATAGGGGGGGGGCCGGGACTGAAGCTTTCTTT.

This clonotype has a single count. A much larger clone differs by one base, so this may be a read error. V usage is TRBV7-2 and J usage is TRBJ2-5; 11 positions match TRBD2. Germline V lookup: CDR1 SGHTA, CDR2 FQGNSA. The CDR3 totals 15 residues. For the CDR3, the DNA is TGTGCCAGCAGCTTCGGACTAGCGGGTGCCATCACCCAGAACTTC. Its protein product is CASSFGLAGAITQNF.

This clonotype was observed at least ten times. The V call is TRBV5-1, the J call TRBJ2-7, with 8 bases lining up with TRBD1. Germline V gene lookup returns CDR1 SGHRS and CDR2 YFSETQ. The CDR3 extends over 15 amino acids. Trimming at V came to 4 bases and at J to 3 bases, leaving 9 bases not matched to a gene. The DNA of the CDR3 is TGCGCCAGCAGCCTCAGGACAGGGTCAAACTACGAGCAGTACTTC. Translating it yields CASSLRTGSNYEQYF.

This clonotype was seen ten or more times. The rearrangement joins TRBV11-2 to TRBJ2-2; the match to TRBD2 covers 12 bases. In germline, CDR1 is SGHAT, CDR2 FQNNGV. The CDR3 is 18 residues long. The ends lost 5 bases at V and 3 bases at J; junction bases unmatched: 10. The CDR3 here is CASSVRLAGVIDTGELFF. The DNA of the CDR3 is TGTGCCAGCAGCGTCCGACTAGCGGGAGTAATAGACACCGGGGAGCTGTTTTTT.

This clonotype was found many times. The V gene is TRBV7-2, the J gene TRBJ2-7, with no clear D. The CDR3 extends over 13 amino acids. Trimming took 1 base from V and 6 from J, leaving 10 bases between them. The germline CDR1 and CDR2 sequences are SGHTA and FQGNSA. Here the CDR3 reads CASSLDGLGEQYF. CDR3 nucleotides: TGTGCCAGCAGCTTAGACGGGTTGGGCGAGCAGTACTTC.